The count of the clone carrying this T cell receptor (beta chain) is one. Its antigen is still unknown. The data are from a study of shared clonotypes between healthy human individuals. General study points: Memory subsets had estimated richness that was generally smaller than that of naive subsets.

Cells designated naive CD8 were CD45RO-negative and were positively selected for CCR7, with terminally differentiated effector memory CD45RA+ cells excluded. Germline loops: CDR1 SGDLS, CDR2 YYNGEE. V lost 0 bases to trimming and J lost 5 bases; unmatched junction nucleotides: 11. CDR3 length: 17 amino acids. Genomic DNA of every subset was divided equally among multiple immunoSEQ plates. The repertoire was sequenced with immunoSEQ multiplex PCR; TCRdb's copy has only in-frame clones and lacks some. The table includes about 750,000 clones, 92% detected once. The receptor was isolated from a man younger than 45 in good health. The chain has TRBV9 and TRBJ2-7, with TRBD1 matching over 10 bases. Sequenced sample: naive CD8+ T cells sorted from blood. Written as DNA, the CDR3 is TGTGCCAGCAGCGTAGCCATTGGGACAGGGGAATACCACGAGCAGTACTTC. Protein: CASSVAIGTGEYHEQYF. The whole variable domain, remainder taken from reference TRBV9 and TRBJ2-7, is DSGVTQTPKHLITATGQRVTLRCSPRSGDLSVYWYQQSLDQGLQFLIQYYNGEERAKGNILERFSAQQFPDLHSELNLSSLELGDSALYFCASSVAIGTGEYHEQYFGPGTRLTVT.